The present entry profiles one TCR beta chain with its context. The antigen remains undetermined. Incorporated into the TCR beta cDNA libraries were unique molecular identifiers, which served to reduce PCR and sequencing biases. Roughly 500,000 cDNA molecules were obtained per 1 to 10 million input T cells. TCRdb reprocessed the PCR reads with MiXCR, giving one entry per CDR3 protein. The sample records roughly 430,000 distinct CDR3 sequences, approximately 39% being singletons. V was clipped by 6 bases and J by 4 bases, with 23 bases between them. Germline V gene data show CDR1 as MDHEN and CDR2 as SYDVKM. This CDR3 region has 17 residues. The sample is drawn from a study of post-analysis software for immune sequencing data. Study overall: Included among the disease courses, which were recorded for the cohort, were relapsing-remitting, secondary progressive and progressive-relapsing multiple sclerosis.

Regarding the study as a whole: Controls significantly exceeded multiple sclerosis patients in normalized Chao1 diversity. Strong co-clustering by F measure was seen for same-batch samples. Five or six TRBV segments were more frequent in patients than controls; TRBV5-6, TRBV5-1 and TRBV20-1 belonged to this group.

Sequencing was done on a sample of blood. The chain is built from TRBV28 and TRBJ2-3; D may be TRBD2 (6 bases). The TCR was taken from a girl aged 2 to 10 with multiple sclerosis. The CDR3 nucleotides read TGTGCCAGCAGCGATCGCACGTGGGCCGGGAGCTCAGATACGCAGTATTTT. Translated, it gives CASSDRTWAGSSDTQYF.